These 11 T cell receptor beta chains were sequenced from one sample in a study of blood T cell repertoires in COVID-19. Assay used: immunoSEQ multiplex PCR; TCRdb lists only in-frame clones, some missing. This table has 120,000 to 150,000 clones, under 85% appearing once. The sequencing input was PBMCs or T cells enriched from blood (not recorded which). These receptors were obtained from a woman aged 18 to 35 who had been exposed to COVID-19.

The rearrangement uses TRBV2 and TRBJ2-4; 8 bases match TRBD1. Germline lookup yields CDR1 SNHLY and CDR2 FYNNEI. V dropped 5 bases and J dropped 3; count of bases not matched to a gene: 9. The CDR3 consists of 16 residues. The CDR3 DNA reads TGTGCCAGCAGTCCCCAGGACAGGGTAGTCAAAAACATTCAGTACTTC. This encodes CASSPQDRVVKNIQYF. The variable domain in full, with the rest retrieved from reference TRBV2 and TRBJ2-4, is EPEVTQTPSHQVTQMGQEVILRCVPISNHLYFYWYRQILGQKVEFLVSFYNNEISEKSEIFDDQFSVERPDGSNFTLKIRSTKLEDSAMYFCASSPQDRVVKNIQYFGAGTRLSVL.

This chain connects TRBV9 to TRBJ1-1, with D possibly TRBD1 on 5 matching bases. The germline CDR1 and CDR2 sequences are SGDLS and YYNGEE. The germline V and J ends were trimmed by 5 bases and 2 bases, with 19 bases remaining between them. This CDR3 region has 16 residues. The CDR3 DNA reads TGTGCCAGCAGTCACCAGATGGGGGGTTTAAACACTGAAGCTTTCTTT. It specifies CASSHQMGGLNTEAFF.

The V gene is TRBV19, the J gene TRBJ1-2; the D is unclear. The CDR3 runs to 12 residues. V lost 3 bases and J 10 bases, leaving 12 bases between the germline ends. Per the germline V gene, CDR1 is LNHDA and CDR2 is SQIVND (reference sequence). CDR3 sequence reads: CASSMYREIYTF. Written as DNA, the CDR3 is TGTGCCAGTAGTATGTATCGGGAAATCTACACCTTC.

V and J are TRBV30 and TRBJ1-1, with D possibly TRBD1 on 6 matching bases. The V end was cut by 4 bases, the J end by 6 bases, with 15 bases between. The CDR3 sequence is 13 residues long. The germline gives CDR1 GTSNPN, CDR2 SVGIG (reference sequence). In nucleotides, the CDR3 is TGTGCCTGGACTAAACAGGGCTTCTCTGAAGCTTTCTTT. It translates to CAWTKQGFSEAFF. Full variable domain (rest looked up from reference TRBV30 and TRBJ1-1): SQTIHQWPATLVQPVGSPLSLECTVEGTSNPNLYWYRQAAGRGLQLLFYSVGIGQISSEVPQNLSASRPQDRQFILSSKKLLLSDSGFYLCAWTKQGFSEAFFGQGTRLTVV.

The chain recombines TRBV18 with TRBJ2-2, with 9 positions matching TRBD2. V shed 6 bases and J 4 bases; nucleotides not matched to a gene: 6. The CDR3 length is 15 residues. Germline V lookup: CDR1 KGHSH, CDR2 LQKENI. The CDR3 DNA reads as TGTGCCAGCTCGACGGTAGCGGGAGTCACCGGGGAGCTGTTTTTT. It specifies CASSTVAGVTGELFF. The full variable domain, in which reference TRBV18 and TRBJ2-2 provide the parts outside the CDR3, is NAGVMQNPRHLVRRRGQEARLRCSPMKGHSHVYWYRQLPEEGLKFMVYLQKENIIDESGMPKERFSAEFPKEGPSILRIQQVVRGDSAAYFCASSTVAGVTGELFFGEGSRLTVL.

As regards this clone: One end of the junction is discordant with germline, which a read error may explain. DNA for the CDR3: TGTGCCGGCAGACCCCTAGGAGATAGCAATCAGCCCCAGCATTTT. Translating gives CAGRPLGDSNQPQHF. The chain employs TRBV28 and TRBJ1-5, with unresolved D. Germline V gives CDR1 MDHEN, CDR2 SYDVKM. The CDR3 contains 15 residues. The full variable domain, in which reference TRBV28 and TRBJ1-5 provide the parts outside the CDR3, is DVKVTQSSRYLVKRTGEKVFLECVQDMDHENMFWYRQDPGLGLRLIYFSYDVKMKEKGDIPEGYSVSREKKERFSLILESASTNQTSMYLCAGRPLGDSNQPQHFGDGTRLSIL.

This clone was seen once. The V gene is TRBV18, the J gene TRBJ2-5; D gene ambiguous. The germline V gene encodes CDR1 KGHSH and CDR2 LQKENI. CDR3 size: 12 residues. Trimming pared 3 bases from V and 5 bases from J, leaving 7 bases between. The CDR3 spells CASSPSRETQYF. DNA of the CDR3: TGTGCCAGCTCACCCTCACGGGAGACCCAGTACTTC.

The gene calls are TRBV5-1 and TRBJ2-7; a possible D gene is TRBD2 (6 bases). Germline-derived CDR1 and CDR2 are SGHRS and YFSETQ. V was shortened by 4 bases and J by 2 bases, with 10 bases between the two germline ends. The CDR3 spans 13 residues. The DNA of the CDR3 is TGCGCCAGCAGCACCGGGAGCACCTACGAGCAGTACTTC. Its translation: CASSTGSTYEQYF.

J is TRBJ1-1 and V is TRBV3-1 (or the pseudogene TRBV3-2); TRBD1 matches 9 bases. The germline gives CDR1 LGHDT, CDR2 YNNKEL (reference sequence). CDR3 size: 14 residues. The J segment lost 8 bases and the V segment lost 3 bases, leaving 7 bases of the junction unmatched. In DNA form, the CDR3 reads TGTGCCAGCAGCCACCCGGGACAGGGCGAAGAAGCTTTCTTT. Amino acid sequence: CASSHPGQGEEAFF.

The V call is TRBV19, the J call TRBJ2-1, with 11 bases matching TRBD2. Germline loops: CDR1 LNHDA, CDR2 SQIVND (reference sequence). The CDR3 sequence is 16 residues long. The trim removed 5 bases at V and 6 bases at J, leaving 9 bases unmatched. The CDR3 nucleotides are TGTGCCAGTAGTCCGGGGTTAGCGGGAGGGCCCAATGAGCAGTTCTTC. The encoded protein is CASSPGLAGGPNEQFF.

CDR3 sequence: CAWSPKSTDTQYF. For the CDR3, the DNA is TGTGCCTGGAGCCCAAAAAGCACAGATACGCAGTATTTT. This chain uses TRBV30 with TRBJ2-3, with D uncertain. The CDR3 sequence is 13 residues long. CDR1 is GTSNPN and CDR2 is SVGIG in the germline V gene (reference sequence). The germline V and J ends were trimmed by 3 bases and 0 bases, with 7 bases remaining between them.